The rows below give T cell receptor beta chains drawn from one sample of a study of T cell repertoires in MIS-A myocarditis. Repertoires were generated with immunoSEQ multiplex PCR, while TCRdb's copy carries only in-frame clones and drops some. The data hold some 10,000 clones, with 75% to 90% observed a single time. Sequencing was performed on thoracic lymph node tissue obtained at autopsy. These receptors were taken from a man between 18 and 29 years old with fulminant myocarditis from multisystem inflammatory syndrome in adults (MIS-A) after COVID-19. CDR3s include the opening cysteine and the closing phenylalanine or tryptophan. The order of the fields is clone size, V gene, D gene, J gene, CDR3 protein, CDR3 DNA. The D gene is left open where the match is weak. Clone size is not always given. Where it is, it says once, few, many or a class for expanded clones.

size: NA
V: TRBV4-2
D: NA
J: TRBJ1-3
CDR3: CASSQGRDHRGNTIYF
DNA: TGTGCCAGCAGCCAAGGACGGGACCACCGGGGAAACACCATATATTTT

size: NA
V: TRBV10-1
D: TRBD1
J: TRBJ1-1
CDR3: CASSPGQENTEAFF
DNA: TGCGCCAGCAGTCCCGGACAGGAGAACACTGAAGCTTTCTTT

size: NA
V: TRBV29-1
D: NA
J: TRBJ2-7
CDR3: CSVLGTSAYEQYF
DNA: TGCAGCGTCCTCGGGACTTCCGCCTACGAGCAGTACTTC

size: NA
V: TRBV2
D: NA
J: TRBJ1-2
CDR3: CASSERERGYTF
DNA: TGTGCCAGCAGTGAAAGGGAAAGGGGCTACACCTTC

size: NA
V: TRBV24-1
D: NA
J: TRBJ2-2
CDR3: CATSVGTGNTGELFF
DNA: TGTGCCACCAGTGTAGGGACGGGAAACACCGGGGAGCTGTTTTTT

size: NA
V: TRBV6-1
D: NA
J: TRBJ1-2
CDR3: CASSERLGQGGASNYGYTF
DNA: TGTGCCAGCAGTGAAAGATTGGGGCAGGGAGGAGCATCGAACTATGGCTACACCTTC

size: NA
V: TRBV28
D: NA
J: TRBJ1-3
CDR3: CASSSRTRGRGNTIYF
DNA: TGTGCCAGCAGCTCAAGAACCAGAGGGCGCGGAAACACCATATATTTT

size: NA
V: TRBV11-3
D: NA
J: TRBJ2-2
CDR3: CASKSSANTGELFF
DNA: TGTGCCAGCAAGAGCAGCGCGAACACCGGGGAGCTGTTTTTT

size: NA
V: TRBV6-1
D: NA
J: TRBJ2-1
CDR3: CASSEAGVSTTNEQFF
DNA: TGTGCCAGCAGTGAAGCAGGTGTCTCTACGACCAATGAGCAGTTCTTC

size: NA
V: TRBV3-1/TRBV3-2
D: NA
J: TRBJ1-1
CDR3: CASSPLRGTEAFF
DNA: TGTGCCAGCAGCCCTCTCAGGGGCACTGAAGCTTTCTTT

size: NA
V: TRBV27
D: NA
J: TRBJ2-2
CDR3: CASSLAQGELFF
DNA: TGTGCCAGCAGTTTAGCACAGGGGGAGCTGTTTTTT

size: NA
V: TRBV7-2
D: NA
J: TRBJ1-3
CDR3: CASSPQGSGNTIYF
DNA: TGTGCCAGCAGCCCTCAGGGGTCTGGAAACACCATATATTTT

size: NA
V: TRBV11-2
D: TRBD2
J: TRBJ2-1
CDR3: CASSSGLDVGTNNEQFF
DNA: TGTGCCAGCAGCTCGGGACTTGATGTGGGGACTAACAATGAGCAGTTCTTC

size: few
V: TRBV2
D: NA
J: TRBJ1-2
CDR3: CASSEARGGGYTF
DNA: TGTGCCAGCAGTGAAGCGCGGGGAGGCGGCTACACCTTC

size: NA
V: TRBV7-9
D: TRBD2
J: TRBJ2-3
CDR3: CASSWGTSGTYTQYF
DNA: TGTGCCAGCAGCTGGGGGACTAGCGGGACCTATACGCAGTATTTT

size: NA
V: TRBV6-4
D: TRBD2
J: TRBJ2-1
CDR3: CASSETSGDYNEQFF
DNA: TGTGCCAGCAGTGAGACTAGCGGGGACTACAATGAGCAGTTCTTC

size: NA
V: TRBV11-3
D: TRBD1
J: TRBJ1-2
CDR3: CASSSWTGTYGYTF
DNA: TGTGCCAGCAGCTCCTGGACAGGGACCTATGGCTACACCTTC

size: NA
V: TRBV6-5
D: TRBD1
J: TRBJ1-6
CDR3: CASSMTGDNSPLHF
DNA: TGTGCCAGCAGCATGACAGGGGATAATTCACCCCTCCACTTT

size: NA
V: TRBV6-5
D: TRBD1
J: TRBJ1-2
CDR3: CASSNRGENGYTF
DNA: TGTGCCAGCAGCAACAGGGGAGAAAATGGCTACACCTTC

size: NA
V: TRBV5-6
D: NA
J: TRBJ1-3
CDR3: CASSFGGIVAGNTIYF
DNA: TGTGCCAGCAGCTTTGGGGGTATAGTGGCTGGAAACACCATATATTTT

size: NA
V: TRBV27
D: NA
J: TRBJ2-2
CDR3: CASSANTGELFF
DNA: TGTGCCAGCAGTGCGAACACCGGGGAGCTGTTTTTT

size: NA
V: TRBV7-2
D: NA
J: TRBJ1-5
CDR3: CASSLRQIHQPQHF
DNA: TGTGCCAGCAGCCTTAGACAGATCCATCAGCCCCAGCATTTT

size: NA
V: TRBV9
D: TRBD1
J: TRBJ1-1
CDR3: CASSVEGQGADTEAFF
DNA: TGTGCCAGCAGCGTAGAGGGGCAGGGGGCTGACACTGAAGCTTTCTTT

size: NA
V: TRBV7-8
D: NA
J: TRBJ2-2
CDR3: CASSSIPLGLNTGELFF
DNA: TGTGCCAGCAGCTCGATTCCACTCGGTTTAAACACCGGGGAGCTGTTTTTT

size: NA
V: TRBV28
D: NA
J: TRBJ1-2
CDR3: CASSLGEWGAGGYTF
DNA: TGTGCCAGCAGTTTAGGGGAATGGGGGGCCGGTGGCTACACCTTC

size: once
V: TRBV6-5
D: NA
J: TRBJ2-5
CDR3: CASSYWTAHQETQYF
DNA: TGTGCCAGCAGTTATTGGACGGCACATCAAGAGACCCAGTACTTC

size: NA
V: TRBV3-1/TRBV3-2
D: TRBD1
J: TRBJ2-5
CDR3: CASSQDSTGGTQYF
DNA: TGTGCCAGCAGCCAAGATTCGACAGGGGGGACCCAGTACTTC

size: NA
V: TRBV11-2
D: TRBD1
J: TRBJ1-5
CDR3: CASSQDTGGNQPQHF
DNA: TGTGCCAGCAGTCAAGACACAGGGGGCAATCAGCCCCAGCATTTT

size: NA
V: TRBV9
D: NA
J: TRBJ1-1
CDR3: CASSAVAGYPMNTEAFF
DNA: TGTGCCAGCAGCGCAGTAGCAGGATACCCTATGAACACTGAAGCTTTCTTT

size: NA
V: TRBV9
D: NA
J: TRBJ1-3
CDR3: CASSVGRSSGNTIYF
DNA: TGTGCCAGCAGCGTAGGGAGGAGCTCTGGAAACACCATATATTTT

size: NA
V: TRBV30
D: NA
J: TRBJ1-1
CDR3: CAWSPSRRWGAFF
DNA: TGTGCCTGGAGTCCCTCCCGACGGTGGGGAGCTTTCTTT

size: NA
V: TRBV5-4
D: TRBD1
J: TRBJ2-1
CDR3: CASSGGTGVDNEQFF
DNA: TGTGCCAGCAGCGGGGGGACAGGGGTTGACAATGAGCAGTTCTTC

size: NA
V: TRBV4-2
D: TRBD2
J: TRBJ2-4
CDR3: CASSPGLAPMTKNIQYF
DNA: TGTGCCAGCAGCCCGGGACTAGCACCCATGACCAAAAACATTCAGTACTTC

size: NA
V: TRBV13
D: NA
J: TRBJ2-2
CDR3: CASSPRGEETGELFF
DNA: TGTGCCAGCAGCCCACGCGGAGAGGAGACCGGGGAGCTGTTTTTT

size: once
V: TRBV7-2
D: NA
J: TRBJ2-5
CDR3: CASSHRDSVETQYF
DNA: TGTGCCAGCAGCCACCGGGACTCCGTGGAGACCCAGTACTTC

size: NA
V: TRBV20-1
D: NA
J: TRBJ1-1
CDR3: CSARVNTEAFF
DNA: TGCAGTGCTAGAGTTAACACTGAAGCTTTCTTT

size: NA
V: TRBV5-1
D: TRBD2
J: TRBJ2-1
CDR3: CASSLGVASGGAGEQFF
DNA: TGCGCCAGCAGCCTGGGGGTGGCTAGCGGGGGGGCCGGTGAGCAGTTCTTC